This T cell receptor (beta chain) was retrieved from a study of neurological immune-mediated disorders (dated by TCRdb to the late 2010s). Study-wide context: Using UMI-based sequencing, the study compared peripheral blood TCR-beta repertoires from patients with HTLV-I-associated myelopathy (HAM/TSP), patients with multiple sclerosis, and healthy controls. The 100 to 110 TCR-beta libraries covered PBMC samples along with longitudinal samples, technical triplicates, and paired sorted CD4+ and CD8+ T-cell subsets. Longitudinal HAM/TSP and healthy donors had 3 time-points each (3-40 month intervals). Of the approximately 68 subjects in the cohort, around 15 were HAM/TSP patients, about 34 were multiple sclerosis patients, and some 20 were healthy controls. Overall study results and their limits: Across subjects, expanded clones never shared an identical CDR3 amino acid sequence, which suggests that the TCR-beta repertoires in every group were private. TCR clonal expansion was highest in HAM/TSP patients and lowest in MS patients, with MS patients falling below even healthy controls.

The sample's time point, from its label and the paper: longitudinal time-point 1 (baseline). For the unsorted PBMC libraries, 2 million PBMCs were stored in RNAlater at -80 degrees C until RNA extraction and were used to generate the libraries. Peripheral blood was subjected to Ficoll-Hypaque density gradient centrifugation to isolate PBMCs, which were then cryopreserved in liquid nitrogen. cDNA synthesis used template-switch 5'RACE with a primer carrying a 10-nucleotide random unique molecular identifier tagging each TCR transcript. Every sequencing run covered 15-18 subjects and yielded more than 160 million TCR-beta sequences. The RNeasy kit was used to extract total RNA. Using the KAPA Real-time Library Amplification kit, TCR-beta VDJ regions were amplified with primers for the TCR constant region and the 5'RACE anchor. A first PCR added sample indexes and Illumina adaptors, and a second PCR then raised library yield. After Ampure bead purification, the TCR product of roughly 650 bp was size-selected on a 2% E-gel SizeSelection system. Before pooling, library quality was assessed on a Bioanalyzer, concentration was determined with Qubit, and library quantification was performed with the Kapa Library Quantification kit. Paired-end 2 x 150 bp sequencing of the libraries was performed on an Illumina HiSeq 2500. To increase sequence diversity, 25-30% phiX was spiked into each library pool. Turning to the authors' computational methods: The quality-filtered reads were processed with the UMI-based MiGEC pipeline, whose error correction step removed more than 75% of the raw TCR sequences. IMGT germline references were used for aligning VDJ genes, and each clonotype was defined as a unique CDR3 amino acid sequence together with its V-J genes. VDJtools evaluated clonal expansion, Shannon diversity and CDR3 relatedness (CalcPairwiseDistances, ClusterSamples); CLCbio workbench built phylogenetic trees. Clones with at least 8 unique UMIs were defined as expanded, with this threshold being based on coefficient-of-variation modelling across technical triplicates. TCRdb cleaned the public reads at Q25 with fastp, built clones with MiXCR and kept in-frame beta chains. CDR3 protein duplicates are merged, each entry listing the most common genes and DNA. TCRdb, not the original authors, processed these V and J calls. For this sample there are around 60,000 distinct CDR3 sequences; about 10% appear just once. The ten largest clones take up 6.5% to 8.5% of the sample.

In the case of this clonotype: What antigen it recognizes has not been identified. A read error may be the cause here, since a much bigger clone is one base away.

This clonotype was sampled from a male donor with HTLV-1-associated myelopathy (HAM/TSP). Sequenced: PBMCs.

The CDR3: CASSPRQGVGEKLFF. In nucleotides, the sequence is TGCGCCAGCAGCCCTCGACAGGGGGTGGGAGAAAAACTGTTTTTT. The V and J genes are TRBV5-1 and TRBJ1-4; 9 junctional bases match TRBD1. CDR3 length: 15 amino acids, cysteine to phenylalanine. The retained sequence is limited to the CDR3, 45 bases, with the frame set at the first base. In the germline V gene, CDR1 corresponds to SGHRS and CDR2 to YFSETQ. Trimming takes 4 bases off V and 8 bases off J; junction bases not matched to a gene: 9.